Shown below are 22 T cell receptor beta chains from a single sample sequenced in a study of molecular identifiers for immune sequencing clone quantification (dated by TCRdb to between 2018 and 2020). Libraries were constructed by PCR. The run used a NextSeq 500. The public reads were reanalyzed by TCRdb: fastp trimming at Q25, MiXCR alignment, in-frame beta chains only. Rows are unified per CDR3 protein, each entry keeping the most common DNA and genes. In this sample the table shows around 460,000 distinct CDR3 sequences, approximately 25% of which occur a single time. Around 0.76% of the sample belongs to the ten largest clones. Sequenced sample: naive CD8+ T cells from blood, with Jurkat cell RNA spiked in. The label giving this sample's cell subset or site can be read as: FACS-sorted CD8+CD4-CCR7+CD45RA+ naive T cells. Every receptor here comes from a human donor in good health. Some libraries in this study had Jurkat cell RNA spiked in.

This clonotype was counted a few times. This could be a read error, since a much larger clone is one nucleotide away. The chain combines TRBV3-1 with TRBJ2-3; D is uncertain. The germline gives CDR1 LGHDT, CDR2 YNNKEL (reference sequence). V was clipped by 3 bases and J by 2 bases, with 6 bases between them. The CDR3 has 13 amino acids. DNA for the CDR3: TGTGCCAGCAGCCAGCCCTACACAGATACGCAGTATTTT. Amino acid sequence: CASSQPYTDTQYF.

This clonotype has a count of ten or more. The rearrangement uses TRBV5-1 and TRBJ2-7; 7 positions match TRBD1. There are 16 residues in the CDR3. Trimming cost V 1 base and J 2 bases; bases outside gene matches: 9. Germline CDR1 reads SGHRS; CDR2 reads YFSETQ. The CDR3 DNA follows: TGCGCCAGCAGCTTGCCCCGGGACAGCGTTACCTACGAGCAGTACTTC. Amino acids: CASSLPRDSVTYEQYF.

This clonotype occurred many times. The chain recombines TRBV2 with TRBJ2-3, with 11 bases aligning to TRBD2. After removal of 6 bases from V and 2 bases from J, the junction contained 4 bases not matched to a gene. The germline V gene encodes CDR1 SNHLY and CDR2 FYNNEI. This CDR3 spans 15 amino acids. The CDR3 sequence is CASSGTSGNTDTQYF. The DNA of the CDR3 is TGTGCCAGCAGCGGGACTAGCGGCAACACAGATACGCAGTATTTT.

In nucleotides, the CDR3 is TGTGCCAGCAGCTTAGGGTTTGGCAGGTACACTGAAGCTTTCTTT. Translated, it gives CASSLGFGRYTEAFF. This chain connects TRBV7-9 to TRBJ1-1, with no clear D. CDR1 and CDR2 (germline): SEHNR, FQNEAQ (reference sequence). The CDR3 extends over 15 amino acids. V lost 1 base and J lost 3, with 12 bases in between.

This clonotype showed up just a few times. V gene TRBV28 combines with J gene TRBJ1-6; D unresolved. V lost 3 bases, J lost 4 bases, and 4 bases lay in between. This CDR3 contains 13 residues. CDR1 and CDR2 (germline): MDHEN, SYDVKM. This CDR3 is CASSFTYNSPLHF. The CDR3 DNA is TGTGCCAGCAGTTTCACATATAATTCACCCCTCCACTTT. Full variable domain (rest looked up from reference TRBV28 and TRBJ1-6): DVKVTQSSRYLVKRTGEKVFLECVQDMDHENMFWYRQDPGLGLRLIYFSYDVKMKEKGDIPEGYSVSREKKERFSLILESASTNQTSMYLCASSFTYNSPLHFGNGTRLTVT.

Remarks on this clonotype: The conserved final phenylalanine or tryptophan is absent from the CDR3, which likely points to a read error. The V and J genes are TRBV28 and TRBJ2-7; D is uncertain. The germline V gene has CDR1 MDHEN and CDR2 SYDVKM. The CDR3 covers 11 residues. Between the trimmed V and J ends, which lost 3 bases and 3 bases, there was a span of 3 bases. The CDR3 bases are TGTGCCAGCAGTTTTAGCTACGAGCAGTACCTC. Translation gives CASSFSYEQYL.

V and J are TRBV12-3 or TRBV12-4 and TRBJ1-2; 10 bases match TRBD1. After removal of 3 bases from V and 5 bases from J, the junction contained 6 bases not matched to a gene. The length of the CDR3 is 15 residues. The CDR3 loop reads CASSFPGQGIYGYTF. Written as DNA, the CDR3 is TGTGCCAGCAGTTTCCCGGGACAGGGGATATATGGCTACACCTTC.

CDR3 protein: CSARDLGLAGGPWAYEQYF. CDR3 sequence (DNA): TGCAGTGCTAGAGACCTGGGACTAGCGGGAGGGCCCTGGGCCTACGAGCAGTACTTC. V gene TRBV20-1 combines with J gene TRBJ2-7; TRBD2 aligns across 16 bases. CDR3 size: 19 residues. J was trimmed by 2 bases and V by 0 bases; bases with no gene match: 10. Germline CDR1 is DFQATT and CDR2 is SNEGSKA (reference sequence).

The V gene is TRBV7-2, the J gene TRBJ2-5; TRBD1 aligns across 8 bases. Germline CDR1 SGHTA, CDR2 FQGNSA. With 8 bases clipped from V and 2 bases from J, the junction kept 10 bases outside the gene matches. The CDR3 is made up of 15 amino acids. CDR3 region: CASGEGQAQQETQYF. The CDR3 coding sequence is TGTGCCAGCGGCGAGGGACAGGCGCAACAAGAGACCCAGTACTTC.

There are a few counts of this clonotype. A read error is possible here, since a much larger clone lies one base away. This sequence joins TRBV7-9 and TRBJ2-7, with D possibly TRBD1 on 6 matching bases. Trimming cost V 1 base and J 6 bases, with 10 bases left between them. The CDR3 runs to 13 residues. Germline CDR1 reads SEHNR; CDR2 reads FQNEAQ (reference sequence). The DNA of the CDR3 is TGTGCCAGCAGCTTAGGGCAGGGGCCCGAGCAGTACTTC. It is translated as CASSLGQGPEQYF.

The chain recombines TRBV12-3 or TRBV12-4 with TRBJ1-2; 9 bases align to TRBD1. This CDR3 spans 13 amino acids. V dropped 5 bases and J dropped 8; count of bases not matched to a gene: 6. The CDR3 nucleotides are TGTGCCAGCAGTCCTGGACAGGGGAAGGGCTACACCTTC. It translates to CASSPGQGKGYTF.

The rearrangement joins TRBV30 to TRBJ1-1; D is unresolved. The ends were cut back, 5 bases at V and 7 bases at J, with 14 bases in the middle. CDR3 length: 12 amino acids. Germline values: CDR1 GTSNPN, CDR2 SVGIG (reference sequence). CDR3 sequence: CAWDAPGNEAFF. The CDR3 nucleotides are TGTGCCTGGGACGCCCCGGGCAATGAAGCTTTCTTT.

To note about this clonotype: A much bigger clone sits one base away, suggesting this may be a read error. This chain links TRBV28 with TRBJ2-7; unclear D gene. The CDR3 runs 14 residues. Germline-derived CDR1 and CDR2 are MDHEN and SYDVKM. The CDR3 here is CASRVPEEYGEQHF. Here the CDR3 DNA reads TGTGCCAGCAGAGTCCCCGAGGAGTACGGCGAGCAGCACTTC.

This clonotype was observed at least ten times. The J gene is TRBJ2-1, the V gene TRBV11-2; TRBD2 matches 7 bases. The germline V gene has CDR1 SGHAT and CDR2 FQNNGV. There are 17 residues in the CDR3. With 5 bases clipped from V and 4 bases from J, the junction kept 14 bases outside the gene matches. The CDR3, as DNA: TGTGCCAGCAGCCCCCTTAGTGGCCGGGGGGTGTACAATGAGCAGTTCTTC. It translates to CASSPLSGRGVYNEQFF.

This clonotype was found many times. The chain is built from TRBV14 and TRBJ2-7; D unresolved. This CDR3 has 14 residues. In germline, CDR1 is SGHDN, CDR2 FVKESK. Between the trimmed V and J ends, which lost 1 base and 1 base, there was a span of 8 bases. The CDR3 sequence is CASSQVAGSYEQYF. Here the CDR3 DNA reads TGTGCCAGCAGCCAAGTGGCCGGGTCCTACGAGCAGTACTTC.

The sample holds many counts of this clonotype. V gene TRBV28 combines with J gene TRBJ2-7, with 14 bases aligning to TRBD2. This CDR3 region has 14 residues. V gave up 6 bases and J gave up 5 bases; unmatched junction bases: 3. In germline, CDR1 is MDHEN, CDR2 SYDVKM. CDR3 in DNA: TGTGCCAGCAGCTCGGGACTAGCGGGGGACGAGCAGTACTTC. Translating gives CASSSGLAGDEQYF.

The chain combines TRBV20-1 with TRBJ2-1; TRBD2 is a possible D gene (7 bases). Germline values: CDR1 DFQATT, CDR2 SNEGSKA (reference sequence). This CDR3 is built from 17 residues. V was trimmed by 7 bases and J by 7 bases, leaving 29 bases between them. The CDR3 region is CSGGGGWETARRNEQFF. The DNA for the CDR3 is TGCAGTGGAGGGGGGGGGTGGGAAACAGCAAGGCGGAATGAGCAGTTCTTC.

This clonotype was picked up a small number of times. V and J are TRBV7-9 and TRBJ2-2; either TRBD1 or TRBD2 may fit D (5 bases each). Germline lookup yields CDR1 SEHNR and CDR2 FQNEAQ (reference sequence). CDR3 size: 15 residues. The V and J ends lost 7 bases and 6 bases respectively, with 18 bases between them. This chain's CDR3 is CASTTPETGPGELFF. The CDR3, as DNA: TGTGCCAGCACTACTCCCGAAACGGGACCCGGGGAGCTGTTTTTT.

Worth noting for this clonotype: The junction shows a germline mismatch at one end, possibly a read error. V usage is TRBV7-9 and J usage is TRBJ2-1; 7 nucleotides match TRBD2. CDR3 length equals 16 residues. Germline assignment: CDR1 SEHNR and CDR2 FQNEAQ (reference sequence). The CDR3, as DNA: TGTGCCAACAGCTTATGGGAGGGTCCGGGATACAATGAGCAGTTCTTC. Translated, it gives CANSLWEGPGYNEQFF.

Worth noting for this clonotype: Sequence at one end of the junction differs from germline and may be a read error. The gene calls are TRBV6-5 and TRBJ2-1, with 7 bases matching TRBD2. The CDR3 totals 15 residues. Germline CDR1 MNHEY, CDR2 SVGAGI. For the CDR3, the DNA is TGTGCCAGCAGTTACGCGGGAGACCCATACAAAGAGCAGTTCTTC. It is translated as CASSYAGDPYKEQFF.

With regard to this clonotype: A much larger clone is a single base away; this may be a read error. This rearrangement joins TRBV7-9 to TRBJ2-7; 7 nucleotides match TRBD1. The CDR3 covers 15 residues. Germline V lookup: CDR1 SEHNR, CDR2 FQNEAQ (reference sequence). The CDR3 bases are TGTGCCAGCGGCTTAGCCGGGACAGCGAACTACGAGCAGTACTTC. This sequence encodes CASGLAGTANYEQYF. Variable domain in full (rest from reference TRBV7-9 and TRBJ2-7): DTGVSQNPRHKITKRGQNVTFRCDPISEHNRLYWYRQTLGQGPEFLTYFQNEAQLEKSRLLSDRFSAERPKGSFSTLEIQRTEQGDSAMYLCASGLAGTANYEQYFGPGTRLTVT.

This clonotype has a count of ten or more. V gene TRBV30 combines with J gene TRBJ2-7; possible D gene TRBD2, 5 bases. Germline lookup yields CDR1 GTSNPN and CDR2 SVGIG (reference sequence). V lost 0 bases and J 5 bases, leaving 11 bases between the germline ends. This CDR3 spans 13 amino acids. The CDR3, as DNA: TGTGCCTGGAGTGTTCTGGGAGTCGACGAGCAGTACTTC. Translated: CAWSVLGVDEQYF. Together with reference TRBV30 and TRBJ2-7, the CDR3 gives the full variable domain: SQTIHQWPATLVQPVGSPLSLECTVEGTSNPNLYWYRQAAGRGLQLLFYSVGIGQISSEVPQNLSASRPQDRQFILSSKKLLLSDSGFYLCAWSVLGVDEQYFGPGTRLTVT.